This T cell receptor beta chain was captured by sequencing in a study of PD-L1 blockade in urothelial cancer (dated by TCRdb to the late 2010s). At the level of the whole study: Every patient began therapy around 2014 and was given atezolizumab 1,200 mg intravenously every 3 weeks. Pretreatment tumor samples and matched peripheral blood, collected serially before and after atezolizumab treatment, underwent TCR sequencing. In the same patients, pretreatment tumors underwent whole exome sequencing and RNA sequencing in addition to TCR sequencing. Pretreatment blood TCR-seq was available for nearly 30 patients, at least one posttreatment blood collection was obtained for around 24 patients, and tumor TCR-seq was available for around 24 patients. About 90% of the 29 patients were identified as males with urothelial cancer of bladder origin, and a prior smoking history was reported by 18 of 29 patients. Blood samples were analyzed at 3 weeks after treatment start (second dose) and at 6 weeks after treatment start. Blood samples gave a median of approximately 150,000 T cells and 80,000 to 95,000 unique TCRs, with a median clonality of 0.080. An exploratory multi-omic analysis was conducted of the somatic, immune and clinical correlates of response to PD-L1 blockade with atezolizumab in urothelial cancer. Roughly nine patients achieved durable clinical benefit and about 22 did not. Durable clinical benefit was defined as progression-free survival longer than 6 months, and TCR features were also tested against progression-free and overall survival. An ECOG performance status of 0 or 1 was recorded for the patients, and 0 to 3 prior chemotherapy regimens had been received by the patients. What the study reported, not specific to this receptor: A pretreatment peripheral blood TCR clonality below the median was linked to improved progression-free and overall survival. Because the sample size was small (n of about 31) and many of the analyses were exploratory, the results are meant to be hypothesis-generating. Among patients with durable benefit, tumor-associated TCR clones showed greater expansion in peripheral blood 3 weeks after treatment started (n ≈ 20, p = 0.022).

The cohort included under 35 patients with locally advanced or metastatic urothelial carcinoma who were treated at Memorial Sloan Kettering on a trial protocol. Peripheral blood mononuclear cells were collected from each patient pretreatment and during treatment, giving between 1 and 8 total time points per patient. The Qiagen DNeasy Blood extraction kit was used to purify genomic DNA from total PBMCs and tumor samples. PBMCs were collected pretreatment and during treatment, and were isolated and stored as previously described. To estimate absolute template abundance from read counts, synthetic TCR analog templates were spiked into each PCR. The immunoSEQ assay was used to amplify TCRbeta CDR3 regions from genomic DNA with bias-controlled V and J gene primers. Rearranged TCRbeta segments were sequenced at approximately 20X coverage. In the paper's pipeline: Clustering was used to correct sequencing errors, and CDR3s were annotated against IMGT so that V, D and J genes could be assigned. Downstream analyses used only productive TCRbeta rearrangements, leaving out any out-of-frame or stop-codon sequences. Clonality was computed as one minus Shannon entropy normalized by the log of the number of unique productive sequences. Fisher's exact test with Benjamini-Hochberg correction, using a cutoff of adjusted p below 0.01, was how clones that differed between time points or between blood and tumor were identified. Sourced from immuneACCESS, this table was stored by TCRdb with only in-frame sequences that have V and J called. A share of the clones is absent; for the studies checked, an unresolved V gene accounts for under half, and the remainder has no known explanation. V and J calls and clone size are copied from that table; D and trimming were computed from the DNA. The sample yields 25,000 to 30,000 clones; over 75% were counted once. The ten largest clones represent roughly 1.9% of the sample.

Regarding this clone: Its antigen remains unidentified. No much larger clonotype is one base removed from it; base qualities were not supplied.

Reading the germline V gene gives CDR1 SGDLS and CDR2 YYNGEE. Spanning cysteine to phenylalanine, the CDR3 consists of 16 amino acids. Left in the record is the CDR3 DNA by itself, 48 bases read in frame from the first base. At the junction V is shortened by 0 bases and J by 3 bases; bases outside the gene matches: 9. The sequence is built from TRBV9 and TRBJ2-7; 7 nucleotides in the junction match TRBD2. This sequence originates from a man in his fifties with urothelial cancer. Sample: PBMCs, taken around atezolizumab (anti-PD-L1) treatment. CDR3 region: CASSVGVVAGDYEQYF. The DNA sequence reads TGTGCCAGCAGCGTAGGTGTGGTAGCGGGTGACTACGAGCAGTACTTC.